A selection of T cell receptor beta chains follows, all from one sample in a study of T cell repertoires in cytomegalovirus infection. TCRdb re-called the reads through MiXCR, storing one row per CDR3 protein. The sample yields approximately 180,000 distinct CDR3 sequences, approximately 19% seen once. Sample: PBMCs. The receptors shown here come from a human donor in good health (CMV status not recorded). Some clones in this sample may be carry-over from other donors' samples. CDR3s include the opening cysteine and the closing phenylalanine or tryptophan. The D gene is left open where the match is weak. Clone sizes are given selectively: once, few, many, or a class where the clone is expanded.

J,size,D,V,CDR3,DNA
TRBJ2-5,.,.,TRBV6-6,CASSYPPGGEETQYF,TGTGCCAGCAGTTACCCGCCCGGGGGTGAAGAGACCCAGTACTTC
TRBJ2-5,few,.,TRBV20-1,CSGGKGQETQYF,TGCAGTGGAGGGAAGGGCCAAGAGACCCAGTACTTC
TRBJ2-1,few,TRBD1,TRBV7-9,CASSLPFQGAKDEQFF,TGTGCCAGCAGCTTACCCTTCCAGGGGGCTAAGGATGAGCAGTTCTTC
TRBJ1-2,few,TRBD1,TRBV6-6,CASSTSPTGILGYGYTF,TGTGCCAGCAGTACCAGCCCGACAGGGATTCTAGGGTATGGCTACACCTTC
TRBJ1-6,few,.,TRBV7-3,CASSFDGKYNSPLHF,TGTGCCAGCAGCTTCGACGGGAAATATAATTCACCCCTCCACTTT
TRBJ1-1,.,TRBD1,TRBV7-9,CASSSILRQGTEAFF,TGTGCCAGCAGCTCAATCCTCAGACAGGGAACTGAAGCTTTCTTT
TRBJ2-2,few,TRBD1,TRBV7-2,CASSERQGASNTGELFF,TGTGCCAGCAGCGAACGACAGGGGGCGTCGAACACCGGGGAGCTGTTTTTT
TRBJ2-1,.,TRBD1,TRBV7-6,CASSPLQGNYNEQFF,TGTGCCAGCAGCCCCTTACAGGGGAACTACAATGAGCAGTTCTTC
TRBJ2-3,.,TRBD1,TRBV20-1,CSAKPRDRATDTQYF,TGCAGTGCCAAACCCCGGGACAGGGCCACAGATACGCAGTATTTT
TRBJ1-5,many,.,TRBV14,CASSRPGRDNQPQHF,TGTGCCAGCAGCCGCCCGGGACGGGACAATCAGCCCCAGCATTTT
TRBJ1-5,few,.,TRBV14,CASSQVQGQPQHF,TGTGCCAGCAGCCAAGTTCAGGGCCAGCCCCAGCATTTT
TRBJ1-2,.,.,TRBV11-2,CASSPPDGNYGYTF,TGTGCCAGCAGCCCTCCGGACGGAAACTATGGCTACACCTTC
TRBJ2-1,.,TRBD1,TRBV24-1,CATSLTGDNEQFF,TGTGCCACCAGTCTGACAGGGGACAATGAGCAGTTCTTC
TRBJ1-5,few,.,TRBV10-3,CAISEQAVAFSGRGQPQHF,TGTGCCATCAGTGAACAGGCAGTGGCCTTCAGTGGGAGAGGTCAGCCCCAGCATTTT
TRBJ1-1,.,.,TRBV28,CASKVNTEAFF,TGTGCCAGCAAGGTGAACACTGAAGCTTTCTTT
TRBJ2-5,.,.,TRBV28,CASSLGKGRRGQETQYF,TGTGCCAGCAGTTTAGGTAAAGGGAGGAGGGGCCAAGAGACCCAGTACTTC
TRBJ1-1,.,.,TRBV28,CASSLEGLAFTEAFF,TGTGCCAGCAGTTTAGAGGGTTTGGCGTTCACTGAAGCTTTCTTT
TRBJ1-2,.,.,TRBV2,CASSDQGAYGYTF,TGTGCCAGCAGTGATCAAGGGGCTTATGGCTACACCTTC
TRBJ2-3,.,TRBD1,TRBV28,CASSSGQADTQYF,TGTGCCAGCAGTTCAGGACAGGCAGATACGCAGTATTTT
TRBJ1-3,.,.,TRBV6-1,CATSLGGNTIYF,TGTGCCACCTCGCTCGGGGGAAACACCATATATTTT
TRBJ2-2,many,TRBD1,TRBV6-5,CASSYTGTDTFGELFF,TGTGCCAGCAGTTACACCGGGACAGACACCTTCGGGGAGCTGTTTTTT
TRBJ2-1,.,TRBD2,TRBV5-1,CASSPRTSGVHNEQFF,TGCGCCAGCAGCCCCCGGACTAGCGGGGTGCACAATGAGCAGTTCTTC
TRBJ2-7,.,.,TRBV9,CASSVSTERPYEQYF,TGTGCCAGCAGCGTATCCACAGAGCGACCCTACGAGCAGTACTTC